This T cell receptor beta chain was observed in a study of CD4 T cells in relation to SARS-CoV-2 and coronaviruses. The unexposed donors gave CD4+ T cells in about 2011-2019, prior to COVID-19. After 10 to 11 days of culture, CD4+ T cells were isolated. Germline CDR1 is SGHRS and CDR2 is YFSETQ. Germline trimming cut 6 bases from V and 5 bases from J; bases unmatched to any gene: 11. The CDR3 extends over 15 amino acids. Repertoires were generated with immunoSEQ multiplex PCR, while TCRdb's copy carries only in-frame clones and drops some. Of approximately 30,000 clones listed, 74% are singletons. Regarding this clone: The antigen is not known.

The chain recombines TRBV5-1 with TRBJ2-1, with TRBD2 identical over 7 bases. This TCR derives from a human donor in good health. The specimen sequenced was CD4+ T cells from PBMCs, cultured in vitro. The CDR3 region has the DNA TGCGCCAGCACCCCCCCTGGGGGAGGGCACAATGAGCAGTTCTTC. This codes for CASTPPGGGHNEQFF.